This T cell receptor (beta chain) was obtained from a study of blood T cell repertoires in COVID-19. Study-wide background: COVID-19 samples collected from the United States, Italy and Spain covered acute and convalescent phases.

As processed by the authors: Estimation of nucleated cell counts was performed using reference gene primer amplification. TCRdb keeps only in-frame clones here, not all; method: immunoSEQ multiplex PCR. The V and J calls and clone size come from that table; D and trimming were worked out from the DNA. The sample carries about 65,000 clones, about 81% recorded once. This CDR3 spans 15 amino acids. Germline lookup yields CDR1 MGHDK and CDR2 SYGVNS. V gave up 2 bases and J gave up 7 bases, with 15 bases separating them. The sequencing sample was made of peripheral blood. The TCR sequence derives from a man aged 80 or over with acute or convalescent COVID-19. The V gene is TRBV25-1, the J gene TRBJ1-3; D might be TRBD1 (6 bases). CDR3 coding DNA: TGTGCCAGCAGTGAAGGTCAGGGGTTTAGGAACACCATATATTTT. Translation gives CASSEGQGFRNTIYF.